The clone carrying this TCR beta chain was seen only a few times. Antigen specificity is unknown. Using RNA transcripts as the source, TCR beta CDR3 regions were amplified. An initial round of RT-PCR targeting the TCR CDR3 relied on the HTBI primer set. Using its own MiXCR run on the multiplex PCR reads, TCRdb lists one record per CDR3 protein. The sample has about half a million distinct CDR3 sequences, 15% to 20% seen once; the top ten hold over 45%. The V end was cut by 0 bases, the J end by 3 bases, with 9 bases between. CDR3 length equals 15 residues. Germline V gene lookup returns CDR1 SGHRS and CDR2 YFSETQ. These data are taken from a study of T cells in Graves' hyperthyroidism and ophthalmopathy. Study conclusions and caveats: Peripheral blood also featured most of the thyroid clonotypes expanded above 0.001.

The sequencing sample was made of blood. The origin of this receptor is a man in his forties with Graves' ophthalmopathy. This chain connects TRBV5-1 to TRBJ2-2; possible D gene TRBD2, 5 bases. CDR3 loop: CASSLDGKYTGELFF. CDR3 nucleotides: TGCGCCAGCAGCTTGGACGGGAAATACACCGGGGAGCTGTTTTTT.